These 21 T cell receptor beta chains were all obtained from the same sample, sequenced in a study of blood T cells in healthy people across ages. A second PCR of roughly 7 to 11 cycles used a sample-barcoded 5' primer and a J-beta primer mix. TCRdb used MiXCR to reprocess the 5' RACE reads, holding one entry per CDR3 protein. The data show about 2 million distinct CDR3 sequences, roughly 50% seen once. Source material: blood. The receptors shown here come from a middle-aged woman in good health.

The V call is TRBV4-2, the J call TRBJ2-3; TRBD2 matches at 11 bases. The CDR3 runs to 19 residues. After removal of 0 bases from V and 0 bases from J, the junction contained 8 bases not matched to a gene. Germline V CDR1 and CDR2: LGHNA, YNFKEQ. CDR3 amino acids: CASSQEMASGGTSTDTQYF. For the CDR3, the DNA is TGTGCCAGCAGCCAAGAGATGGCTAGCGGGGGGACTAGCACAGATACGCAGTATTTT.

The rearrangement links TRBV15 to TRBJ2-7; D perhaps matches TRBD1 (5 bases). The CDR3 totals 13 residues. Germline CDR1 is LNHNV and CDR2 is YYDKDF (reference sequence). The V and J ends lost 3 bases and 3 bases respectively, with 9 bases between them. This chain's CDR3 is CATSSKGFYEQYF. DNA for the CDR3: TGTGCCACCAGCAGTAAGGGGTTCTACGAGCAGTACTTC.

This clonotype was counted between two and nine times. The chain uses TRBV20-1 and TRBJ2-5; 7 positions match TRBD2. This CDR3 contains 10 residues. In germline, CDR1 is DFQATT, CDR2 SNEGSKA (reference sequence). CDR3 in DNA: TGCCCCGGGGCTAGCGGGACCCAGTACTTC. This sequence encodes CPGASGTQYF.

V gene TRBV7-3 combines with J gene TRBJ2-1; 7 nucleotides align to TRBD1. In germline, CDR1 is SGHTA, CDR2 FQGTGA. The CDR3 spans 16 residues. Unmatched junction bases numbered 13, after V lost 5 bases and J lost 6 bases. This CDR3 reads CASSDPPGQSLNEQFF. CDR3 DNA sequence: TGTGCCAGCAGCGATCCTCCGGGACAGTCACTCAATGAGCAGTTCTTC.

The V call is TRBV6-2 or TRBV6-3, the J call TRBJ2-7; D is uncertain. Trimming took off 2 bases at V and 3 bases at J, with 8 bases between the two ends. The CDR3 covers 13 residues. The germline gives CDR1 MNHEY, CDR2 SVGEGT. The CDR3 is CASSYGSDYEQYF. In DNA, the CDR3 is TGTGCCAGCAGTTACGGGTCGGACTACGAGCAGTACTTC.

This chain connects TRBV28 to TRBJ2-4, with unresolved D. The V gene's germline CDR1 is MDHEN and CDR2 SYDVKM. This CDR3 region has 16 residues. The V end was cut by 6 bases, the J end by 1 base, with 16 bases between. The CDR3 spells CASSPMGTLAKNIQYF. In DNA form, the CDR3 reads TGTGCCAGCAGCCCAATGGGTACCCTGGCCAAAAACATTCAGTACTTC. The whole variable domain, filled in from reference TRBV28 and TRBJ2-4, reads DVKVTQSSRYLVKRTGEKVFLECVQDMDHENMFWYRQDPGLGLRLIYFSYDVKMKEKGDIPEGYSVSREKKERFSLILESASTNQTSMYLCASSPMGTLAKNIQYFGAGTRLSVL.

This clonotype was found a few times. This chain uses TRBV6-5 with TRBJ2-3; D unresolved. Germline assignment: CDR1 MNHEY and CDR2 SVGAGI. Trimming removed 2 bases at V and 5 bases at J, with 8 bases between. This CDR3 spans 13 amino acids. CDR3 nucleotide sequence: TGTGCCAGCAGTTACCGCCCCTTAGATACGCAGTATTTT. This gives the protein CASSYRPLDTQYF.

This clonotype was seen only a few times. Here the CDR3 DNA reads TGCAGTGCTAACCGTTGGCCCCAGCATTTT. Its protein is CSANRWPQHF. This chain uses TRBV20-1 with TRBJ1-5; no clear D gene. CDR3 size: 10 residues. V shed 4 bases and J shed 9 bases, with 7 bases lying between them. The V gene's germline CDR1 is DFQATT and CDR2 SNEGSKA (reference sequence).

V is TRBV4-3 and J is TRBJ2-5; the D is unclear. CDR1 LGHNA and CDR2 YSLEER come from the germline V gene. V was pared by 2 bases and J by 0 bases, with 7 bases between. This CDR3 comprises 14 residues. CDR3 nucleotide sequence: TGCGCCAGCAGCCAAACAGTGTACCAAGAGACCCAGTACTTC. It is translated as CASSQTVYQETQYF.

This clonotype was seen more than once but under ten times. The chain has TRBV10-3 and TRBJ2-5; 11 bases agree with TRBD2. After removal of 6 bases from V and 4 bases from J, the junction contained 4 bases not matched to a gene. CDR1 ENHRY and CDR2 SYGVKD come from the germline V gene. The CDR3 length is 14 residues. CDR3 DNA sequence: TGTGCCATCAGCGATAGCGGGGGGGCAGAGACCCAGTACTTC. Amino acids: CAISDSGGAETQYF.

A single count supports this clonotype. This chain joins TRBV5-1 and TRBJ2-3, with 10 bases aligning to TRBD2. The CDR3 totals 15 residues. The germline V gene has CDR1 SGHRS and CDR2 YFSETQ. The J segment lost 6 bases and the V segment lost 2 bases, leaving 6 bases of the junction unmatched. The CDR3 bases are TGCGCCAGCAGCTTATCCCCGGGACTAGCGGATACGCAGTATTTT. Its translation is CASSLSPGLADTQYF. Combining the CDR3 with reference TRBV5-1 and TRBJ2-3 gives the whole variable domain KAGVTQTPRYLIKTRGQQVTLSCSPISGHRSVSWYQQTPGQGLQFLFEYFSETQRNKGNFPGRFSGRQFSNSRSEMNVSTLELGDSALYLCASSLSPGLADTQYFGPGTRLTVL.

The chain is built from TRBV7-2 and TRBJ2-3; TRBD1 or TRBD2 may be the D gene (6 bases each). V was trimmed by 5 bases and J by 2 bases, leaving 14 bases between them. The V gene's germline CDR1 is SGHTA and CDR2 FQGNSA. CDR3 length: 15 amino acids. The CDR3 DNA is TGTGCCAGCAGCCAAGGGGGGCCCCACACAGATACGCAGTATTTT. Encoded protein: CASSQGGPHTDTQYF. The full variable domain, with the rest looked up from reference TRBV7-2 and TRBJ2-3, is GAGVSQSPSNKVTEKGKDVELRCDPISGHTALYWYRQSLGQGLEFLIYFQGNSAPDKSGLPSDRFSAERTGGSVSTLTIQRTQQEDSAVYLCASSQGGPHTDTQYFGPGTRLTVL.

The sample holds a few counts of this clonotype. The chain links TRBV6-5 to TRBJ1-6; 9 nucleotides align to TRBD1. Germline V lookup: CDR1 MNHEY, CDR2 SVGAGI. J lost 6 bases, V lost 7 bases, and 7 bases had no gene match. The CDR3 extends over 15 amino acids. The CDR3 sequence is CASTYGTGLNSPLHF. DNA of the CDR3: TGTGCCAGCACCTACGGGACAGGGCTTAATTCACCCCTCCACTTT.

Only a few counts were recorded for this clonotype. The gene calls are TRBV7-9 and TRBJ2-7; tentative D call: TRBD1 (5 bases). The CDR3 runs 15 residues. Per the germline V gene, CDR1 is SEHNR and CDR2 is FQNEAQ (reference sequence). Trimming removed 1 base at V and 0 bases at J, with 10 bases between. The CDR3, as DNA: TGTGCCAGCAGCTTAGGTGACAGAATCTCCTACGAGCAGTACTTC. Translated: CASSLGDRISYEQYF. Full variable domain (rest looked up from reference TRBV7-9 and TRBJ2-7): DTGVSQNPRHKITKRGQNVTFRCDPISEHNRLYWYRQTLGQGPEFLTYFQNEAQLEKSRLLSDRFSAERPKGSFSTLEIQRTEQGDSAMYLCASSLGDRISYEQYFGPGTRLTVT.

The chain carries TRBV21-1 and TRBJ2-5; the table's D call, TRBD1, has no DNA check behind it. TRBV21-1 is noted as a pseudogene. The CDR3 is made up of 12 amino acids. The CDR3 DNA reads as TGTGCCAGCAGGGACAGCTTGGAGACCCAGTACTTC. It yields the protein CASRDSLETQYF.

In its sample, this clonotype was seen a few times. V and J are TRBV11-2 and TRBJ2-4; D not certain. V shed 5 bases and J shed 0 bases, with 11 bases lying between them. CDR1 is SGHAT, CDR2 FQNNGV, per germline. The CDR3 sequence is 15 residues long. CDR3 protein: CASSLLGLAKNIQYF. The CDR3 nucleotides read TGTGCCAGCAGCCTCTTGGGTTTAGCCAAAAACATTCAGTACTTC.

This clonotype was counted many times. V usage is TRBV4-3 and J usage is TRBJ2-3; no firm D call. Germline CDR1 reads LGHNA; CDR2 reads YSLEER. Deletions cut 4 bases from V and 1 base from J, with 9 bases between. The CDR3 totals 14 residues. This CDR3 reads CASSPREGTDTQYF. The CDR3 DNA reads as TGCGCCAGCAGCCCCAGAGAGGGCACAGATACGCAGTATTTT.

The chain employs TRBV4-1 and TRBJ2-1; TRBD1 or TRBD2 may be the D gene (5 bases each). Trimming removed 6 bases at V and 5 bases at J, with 14 bases between. This CDR3 comprises 14 residues. CDR1 is MGHRA and CDR2 is YSYEKL in the germline V gene. Here the CDR3 reads CASRRRGENNEQFF. In DNA form, the CDR3 reads TGCGCCAGCAGGCGCCGGGGCGAAAACAATGAGCAGTTCTTC.

The genes are TRBV18 and TRBJ2-3; D uncertain. Germline V CDR1 and CDR2: KGHSH, LQKENI. Deletions cut 3 bases from V and 1 base from J, with 8 bases between. This CDR3 is 14 amino acids long. This chain's CDR3 is CASSPRYGTDTQYF. The CDR3 DNA sequence: TGTGCCAGCTCACCTCGCTACGGCACAGATACGCAGTATTTT.

This sequence joins TRBV20-1 and TRBJ2-1; D is possibly TRBD2 (6 bases). This CDR3 has 15 amino acids. CDR1 and CDR2 from the germline V gene are DFQATT and SNEGSKA (reference sequence). V lost 4 bases to trimming and J lost 9 bases, with 22 bases between them. The CDR3 bases are TGCAGTGCTACCGAGATGGGACTGGTGAGCAGTGAGCAGTTCTTC. It codes for CSATEMGLVSSEQFF.

The gene calls are TRBV20-1 and TRBJ2-1; possible D gene TRBD2, 5 bases. The length of the CDR3 is 13 residues. Trimming stripped 6 bases from V and 0 bases from J, with 9 bases between. The germline gives CDR1 DFQATT, CDR2 SNEGSKA (reference sequence). The CDR3 sequence is CSAGISSYNEQFF. Written as DNA, the CDR3 is TGCAGTGCCGGGATAAGCTCCTACAATGAGCAGTTCTTC.